Sequencing of this T cell receptor beta chain was carried out in a study of blood T cell repertoires in COVID-19. Study-wide context: Samples of COVID-19 (acute and convalescent) were obtained from the United States, Italy and Spain. Nucleic acid was either cDNA or gDNA, and it came from T cells, B-cell-depleted T cells, or PBMCs.

As processed by the authors: Amplified reference gene primers provided the basis for estimating nucleated cell counts. Here immunoSEQ multiplex PCR was the method, and the copy in TCRdb shows in-frame clones only, minus some. V and J calls and clone size are as listed in that table; D and trimming were resolved from the DNA. The sample lists around 260,000 clones; just over 85% were seen once. Material: peripheral blood. The TCR comes from a woman aged 25 to 39 with active or convalescent COVID-19.

The CDR3 loop is CASSPPGASGATDTQYF. In nucleotides, the CDR3 is TGTGCCAGCTCACCTCCGGGGGCTAGCGGAGCCACAGATACGCAGTATTTT. The gene calls are TRBV18 and TRBJ2-3; tentative D call: TRBD2 (7 bases). Germline V gene sequence: CDR1 KGHSH, CDR2 LQKENI. Trimming took off 3 bases at V and 2 bases at J, with 18 bases between the two ends. CDR3 length: 17 residues.